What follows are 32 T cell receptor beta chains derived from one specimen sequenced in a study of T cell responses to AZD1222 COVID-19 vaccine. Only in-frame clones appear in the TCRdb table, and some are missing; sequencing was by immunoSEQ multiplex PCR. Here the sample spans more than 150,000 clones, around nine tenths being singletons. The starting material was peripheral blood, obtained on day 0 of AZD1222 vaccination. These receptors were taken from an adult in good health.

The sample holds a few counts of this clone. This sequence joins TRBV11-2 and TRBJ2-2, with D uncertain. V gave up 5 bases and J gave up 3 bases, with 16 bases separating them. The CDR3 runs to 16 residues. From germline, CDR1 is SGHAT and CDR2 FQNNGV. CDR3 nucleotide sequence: TGTGCCAGCAGCACCCTTAAGGGCCCTTACACCGGGGAGCTGTTTTTT. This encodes CASSTLKGPYTGELFF.

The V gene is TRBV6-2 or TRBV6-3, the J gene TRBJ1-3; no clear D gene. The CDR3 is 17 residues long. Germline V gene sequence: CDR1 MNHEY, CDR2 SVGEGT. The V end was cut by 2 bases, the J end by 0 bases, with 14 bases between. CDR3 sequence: CASSYVVLPLSGNTIYF. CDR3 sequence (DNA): TGTGCCAGCAGTTACGTTGTTCTGCCGCTCTCTGGAAACACCATATATTTT.

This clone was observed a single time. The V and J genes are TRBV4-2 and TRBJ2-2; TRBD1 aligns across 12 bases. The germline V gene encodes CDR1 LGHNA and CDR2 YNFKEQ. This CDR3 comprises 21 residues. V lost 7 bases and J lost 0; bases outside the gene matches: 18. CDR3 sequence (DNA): TGTGCCAGCACCTCATCACCGGGACAGGGGGCCTACTTTGCGAACACCGGGGAGCTGTTTTTT. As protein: CASTSSPGQGAYFANTGELFF.

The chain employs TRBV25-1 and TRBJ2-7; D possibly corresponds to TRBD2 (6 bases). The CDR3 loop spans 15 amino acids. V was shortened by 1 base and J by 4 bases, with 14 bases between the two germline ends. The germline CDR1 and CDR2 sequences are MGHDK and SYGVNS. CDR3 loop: CASSELGLASYEQYF. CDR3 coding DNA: TGTGCCAGCAGTGAATTGGGGCTAGCGTCTTACGAGCAGTACTTC.

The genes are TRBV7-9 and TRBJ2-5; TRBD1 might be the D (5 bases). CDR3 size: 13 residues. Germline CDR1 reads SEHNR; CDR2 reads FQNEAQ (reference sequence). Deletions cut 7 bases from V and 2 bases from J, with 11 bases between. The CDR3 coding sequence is TGTGCCAGCATCATTCAGGGTCAAGAGACCCAGTACTTC. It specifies CASIIQGQETQYF.

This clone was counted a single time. The CDR3 reads CASSLERGNTSPLHF. The DNA of the CDR3 is TGTGCCAGCAGCTTAGAAAGAGGGAACACATCACCCCTCCACTTT. The chain joins TRBV7-9 to TRBJ1-6; D remains ambiguous. The CDR3 has 15 residues. Germline-derived CDR1 and CDR2 are SEHNR and FQNEAQ (reference sequence). The V gene lost 1 base and the J gene lost 10 bases, with 14 bases spanning the gap.

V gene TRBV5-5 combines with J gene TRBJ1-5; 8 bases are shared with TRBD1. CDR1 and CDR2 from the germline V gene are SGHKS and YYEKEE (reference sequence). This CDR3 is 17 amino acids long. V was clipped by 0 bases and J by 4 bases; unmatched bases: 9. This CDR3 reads CASSLGTGRFFNQPQHF. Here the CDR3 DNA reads TGTGCCAGCAGCTTGGGGACAGGGCGTTTTTTTAATCAGCCCCAGCATTTT. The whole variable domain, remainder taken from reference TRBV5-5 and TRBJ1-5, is DAGVTQSPTHLIKTRGQQVTLRCSPISGHKSVSWYQQVLGQGPQFIFQYYEKEERGRGNFPDRFSARQFPNYSSELNVNALLLGDSALYLCASSLGTGRFFNQPQHFGDGTRLSIL.

The CDR3 coding sequence is TGCAGCGTTGAAGTCCCGGGACAAGGGATCTACGAGCAGTACTTC. It encodes CSVEVPGQGIYEQYF. V usage is TRBV29-1 and J usage is TRBJ2-7; D might be TRBD1 (6 bases). There are 15 residues in the CDR3. The V gene's germline CDR1 is SQVTM and CDR2 ANQGSEA. Trimming cost V 1 base and J 3 bases, with 16 bases left between them.

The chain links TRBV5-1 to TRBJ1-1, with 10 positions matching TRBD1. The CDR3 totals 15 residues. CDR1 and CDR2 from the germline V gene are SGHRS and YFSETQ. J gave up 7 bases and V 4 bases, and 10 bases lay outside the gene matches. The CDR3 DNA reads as TGCGCCAGCAGCCCGCCGGGACAGGGGATTTTTGAAGCTTTCTTT. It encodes CASSPPGQGIFEAFF.

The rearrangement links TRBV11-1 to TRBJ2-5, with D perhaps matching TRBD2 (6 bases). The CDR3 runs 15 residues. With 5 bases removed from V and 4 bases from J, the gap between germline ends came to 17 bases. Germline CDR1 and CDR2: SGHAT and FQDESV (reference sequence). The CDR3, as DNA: TGTGCCAGCAGCCCCCGACTAGTTCATGGAGAGACCCAGTACTTC. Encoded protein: CASSPRLVHGETQYF.

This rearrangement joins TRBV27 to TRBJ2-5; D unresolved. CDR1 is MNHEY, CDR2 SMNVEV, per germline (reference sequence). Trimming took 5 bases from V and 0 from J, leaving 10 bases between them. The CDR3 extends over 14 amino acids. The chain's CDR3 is CASSTQTHQETQYF. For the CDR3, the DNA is TGTGCCAGCAGTACCCAGACGCACCAAGAGACCCAGTACTTC.

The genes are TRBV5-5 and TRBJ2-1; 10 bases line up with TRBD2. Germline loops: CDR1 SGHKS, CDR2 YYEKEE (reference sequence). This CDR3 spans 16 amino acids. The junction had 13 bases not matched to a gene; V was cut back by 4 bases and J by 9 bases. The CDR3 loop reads CASSPMASSGSVEQFF. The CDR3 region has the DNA TGTGCCAGCAGCCCCATGGCGTCTAGCGGGAGTGTTGAGCAGTTCTTC.

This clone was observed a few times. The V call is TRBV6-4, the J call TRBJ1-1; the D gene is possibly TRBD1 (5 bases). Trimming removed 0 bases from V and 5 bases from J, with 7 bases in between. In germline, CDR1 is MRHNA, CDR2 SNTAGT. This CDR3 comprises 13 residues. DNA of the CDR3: TGTGCCAGCAGTGACTCGGGGGGGACTGAAGCTTTCTTT. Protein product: CASSDSGGTEAFF.

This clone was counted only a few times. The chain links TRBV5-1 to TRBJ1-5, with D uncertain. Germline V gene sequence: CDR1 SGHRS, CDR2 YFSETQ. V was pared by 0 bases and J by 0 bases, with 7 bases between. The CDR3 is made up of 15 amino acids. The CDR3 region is CASSLEGNSNQPQHF. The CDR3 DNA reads TGCGCCAGCAGCTTGGAGGGAAATAGCAATCAGCCCCAGCATTTT.

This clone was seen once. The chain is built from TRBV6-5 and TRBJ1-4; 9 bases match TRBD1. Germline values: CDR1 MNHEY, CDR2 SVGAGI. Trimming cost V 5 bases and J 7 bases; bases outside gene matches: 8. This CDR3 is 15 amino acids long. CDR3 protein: CASSQNRGLGEKLFF. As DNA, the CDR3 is TGTGCCAGCAGTCAGAACAGGGGGCTTGGTGAAAAACTGTTTTTT.

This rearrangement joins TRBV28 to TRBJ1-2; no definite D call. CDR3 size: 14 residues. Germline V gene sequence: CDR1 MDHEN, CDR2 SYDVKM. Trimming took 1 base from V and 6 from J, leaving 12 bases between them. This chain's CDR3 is CASSLLAGGNGYTF. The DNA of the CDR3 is TGTGCCAGCAGTTTATTAGCAGGAGGTAATGGCTACACCTTC.

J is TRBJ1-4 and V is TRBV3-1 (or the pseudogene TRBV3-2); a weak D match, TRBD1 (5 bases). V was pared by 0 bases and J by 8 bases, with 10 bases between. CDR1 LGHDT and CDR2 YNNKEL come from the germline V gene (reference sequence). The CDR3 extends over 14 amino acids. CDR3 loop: CASSQDLGGEKLFF. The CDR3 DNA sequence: TGTGCCAGCAGCCAAGATCTGGGGGGAGAAAAACTGTTTTTT.

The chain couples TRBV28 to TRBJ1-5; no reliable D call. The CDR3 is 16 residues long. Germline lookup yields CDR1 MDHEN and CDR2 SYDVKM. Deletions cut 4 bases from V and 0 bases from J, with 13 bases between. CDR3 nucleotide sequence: TGTGCCAGCAGTTATCCGGGAGAGTATAGCAATCAGCCCCAGCATTTT. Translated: CASSYPGEYSNQPQHF.

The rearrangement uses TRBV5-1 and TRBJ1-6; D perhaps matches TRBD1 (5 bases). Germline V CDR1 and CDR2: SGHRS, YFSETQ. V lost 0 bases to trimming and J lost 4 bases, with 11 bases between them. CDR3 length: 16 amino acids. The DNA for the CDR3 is TGCGCCAGCAGCTTGGGAGACAGTAAATATAATTCACCCCTCCACTTT. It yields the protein CASSLGDSKYNSPLHF.

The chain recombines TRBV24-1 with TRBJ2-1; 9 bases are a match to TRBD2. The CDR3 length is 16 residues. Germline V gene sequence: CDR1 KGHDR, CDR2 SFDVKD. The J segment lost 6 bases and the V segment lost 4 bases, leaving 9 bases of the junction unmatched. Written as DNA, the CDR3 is TGTGCCACCAGTGAGAGCGGGAGGTCCTTATCCAATGAGCAGTTCTTC. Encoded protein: CATSESGRSLSNEQFF.

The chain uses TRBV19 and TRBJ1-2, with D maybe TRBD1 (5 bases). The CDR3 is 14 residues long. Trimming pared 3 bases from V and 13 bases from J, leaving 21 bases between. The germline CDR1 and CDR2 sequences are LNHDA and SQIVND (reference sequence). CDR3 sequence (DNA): TGTGCCAGTAGTATTAGACGGGAAACAGGAATTCTCACCTTC. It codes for CASSIRRETGILTF. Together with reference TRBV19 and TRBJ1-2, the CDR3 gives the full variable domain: DGGITQSPKYLFRKEGQNVTLSCEQNLNHDAMYWYRQDPGQGLRLIYYSQIVNDFQKGDIAEGYSVSREKKESFPLTVTSAQKNPTAFYLCASSIRRETGILTFGSGTRLTVV.

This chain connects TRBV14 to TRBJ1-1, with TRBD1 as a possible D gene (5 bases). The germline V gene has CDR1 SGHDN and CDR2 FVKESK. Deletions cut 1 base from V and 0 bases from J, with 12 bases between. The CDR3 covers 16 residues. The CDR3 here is CASSQGAQGMNTEAFF. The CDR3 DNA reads TGTGCCAGCAGCCAAGGGGCGCAGGGCATGAACACTGAAGCTTTCTTT.

The chain's CDR3 is CASSRKRYNEQFF. CDR3 nucleotides: TGTGCCAGCAGCCGCAAACGGTACAATGAGCAGTTCTTC. The J gene is TRBJ2-1, the V gene TRBV5-6; D gene uncertain. Deletions cut 4 bases from V and 4 bases from J, with 9 bases between. The germline V gene has CDR1 SGHDT and CDR2 YYEEEE. The CDR3 is 13 amino acids.

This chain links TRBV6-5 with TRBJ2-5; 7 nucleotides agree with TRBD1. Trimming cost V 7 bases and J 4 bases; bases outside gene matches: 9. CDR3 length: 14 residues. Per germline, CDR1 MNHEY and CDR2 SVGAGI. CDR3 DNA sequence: TGTGCCAGCATAATGCAGGGGGTAGGAGAGACCCAGTACTTC. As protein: CASIMQGVGETQYF.

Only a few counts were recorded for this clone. In DNA, the CDR3 is TGTGCCAGCAGTTTGGTGGTGGTGAACACTGAAGCTTTCTTT. Its protein product is CASSLVVVNTEAFF. The V gene is TRBV28, the J gene TRBJ1-1; D unclear. The CDR3 has 14 amino acids. Germline V gives CDR1 MDHEN, CDR2 SYDVKM. The V end was cut by 3 bases, the J end by 0 bases, with 8 bases between.

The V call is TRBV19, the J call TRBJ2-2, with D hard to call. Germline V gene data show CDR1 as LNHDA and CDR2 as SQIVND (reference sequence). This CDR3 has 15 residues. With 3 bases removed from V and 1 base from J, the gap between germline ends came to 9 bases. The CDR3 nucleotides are TGTGCCAGTAGTATTCCCTCATTGAACACCGGGGAGCTGTTTTTT. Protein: CASSIPSLNTGELFF.

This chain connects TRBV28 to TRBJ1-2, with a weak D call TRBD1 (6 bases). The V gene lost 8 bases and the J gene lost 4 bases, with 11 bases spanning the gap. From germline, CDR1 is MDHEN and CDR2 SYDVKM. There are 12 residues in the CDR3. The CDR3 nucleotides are TGTGCCAGCCGGACAGCACTCTATGGCTACACCTTC. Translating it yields CASRTALYGYTF.

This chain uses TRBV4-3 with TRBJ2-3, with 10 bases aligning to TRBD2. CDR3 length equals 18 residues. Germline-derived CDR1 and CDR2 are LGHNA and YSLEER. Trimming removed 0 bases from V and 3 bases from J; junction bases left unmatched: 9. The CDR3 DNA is TGCGCCAGCAGCCAAGATTCGGCTAGCGGGAGTCGTACAGATACGCAGTATTTT. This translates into CASSQDSASGSRTDTQYF.

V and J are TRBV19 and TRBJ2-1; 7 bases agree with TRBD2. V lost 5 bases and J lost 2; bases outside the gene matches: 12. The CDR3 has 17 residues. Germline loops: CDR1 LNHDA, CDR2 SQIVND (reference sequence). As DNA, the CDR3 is TGTGCCAGTAGTTCCATGTCAGCGGGACTCACCTACAATGAGCAGTTCTTC. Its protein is CASSSMSAGLTYNEQFF.

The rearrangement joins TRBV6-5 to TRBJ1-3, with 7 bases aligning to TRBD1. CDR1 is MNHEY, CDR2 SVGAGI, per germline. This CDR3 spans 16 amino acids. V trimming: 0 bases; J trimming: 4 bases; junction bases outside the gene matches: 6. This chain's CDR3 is CASSYSRDSLGNTIYF. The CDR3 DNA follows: TGTGCCAGCAGTTACTCGCGGGACAGCCTAGGAAACACCATATATTTT.

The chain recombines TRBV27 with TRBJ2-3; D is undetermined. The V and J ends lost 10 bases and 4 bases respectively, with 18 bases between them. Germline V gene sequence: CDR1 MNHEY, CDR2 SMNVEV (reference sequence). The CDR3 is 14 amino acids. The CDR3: CATLTRAGSDTQYF. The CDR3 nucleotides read TGTGCCACCCTCACCCGGGCAGGCTCAGATACGCAGTATTTT.

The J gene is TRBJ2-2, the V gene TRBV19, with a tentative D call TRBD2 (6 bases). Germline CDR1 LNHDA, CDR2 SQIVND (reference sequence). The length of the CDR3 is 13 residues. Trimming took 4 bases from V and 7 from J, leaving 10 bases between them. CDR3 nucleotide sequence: TGTGCCAGTAGTAGGGGGGAAAACGGGGAGCTGTTTTTT. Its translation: CASSRGENGELFF.